This T cell receptor (beta chain) derives from a study of CD8+CD57+ T cells in acquired aplastic anemia. The overall study: The sorted CD4+ and CD8+ cells yielded an average around 3 ug of DNA.

The study profiled TCR beta VDJ and CDR3 using genomic DNA as template. TCRdb re-derived calls from the reads in MiXCR, one entry per CDR3 protein. The sample lists 160,000 or so distinct CDR3 sequences; around half were seen once. The germline V gene has CDR1 LNHNV and CDR2 YYDKDF (reference sequence). The V end lost 5 bases, the J end lost 2 bases, and 11 bases lay between the germline ends. The CDR3 covers 14 residues. This clonotype appeared a single time. All sequencing subjects had displayed CD8+CD57+ cell expansion on flow cytometry. The study sampled blood from patients who had received no therapy.

V and J are TRBV15 and TRBJ2-3, with D maybe TRBD1 (5 bases). Sequencing input: sorted CD4+, CD8+, or CD8+CD57+ T cells (not recorded which) from PBMCs. The clonotype comes from a human donor with aplastic anemia. CDR3 DNA sequence: TGTGCCACCAGCTTAGTAGGGGACACAGATACGCAGTATTTT. Translated: CATSLVGDTDTQYF.